The 21 T cell receptor beta chains below were found in one sample sequenced in a study of shared clonotypes between healthy human individuals. The protocol was immunoSEQ multiplex PCR, while the TCRdb copy is restricted to in-frame clones and leaves out a portion. The table has fewer than 1.8 million clones, around 98.5% seen once. Sequenced sample: naive CD4+ T cells sorted from blood. Subset meaning: CD45RA+ positively selected. Every receptor here comes from a young man in good health.

A remark on this clone: Additional DNA sequences in this sample encode the identical CDR3. V is TRBV28 and J is TRBJ2-7; D gene ambiguous. The V end was cut by 2 bases, the J end by 1 base, with 6 bases between. The CDR3 has 13 residues. CDR1 MDHEN and CDR2 SYDVKM come from the germline V gene. The CDR3 sequence is CASSLVSSYEQYF. The DNA of the CDR3 is TGTGCCAGCAGTTTAGTCAGTTCCTACGAGCAGTACTTC.

V gene TRBV5-1 combines with J gene TRBJ2-1, with D possibly TRBD2 on 7 matching bases. Germline CDR1 is SGHRS and CDR2 is YFSETQ. With 4 bases removed from V and 8 bases from J, the gap between germline ends came to 19 bases. The CDR3 extends over 15 amino acids. In DNA form, the CDR3 reads TGCGCCAGCAGCCCCGCGGTGGGGGGGCAGGATGAGCAGTTCTTC. It encodes CASSPAVGGQDEQFF.

The V and J genes are TRBV19 and TRBJ2-1; 10 positions agree with TRBD2. Looked up from germline, CDR1 is LNHDA and CDR2 is SQIVND (reference sequence). The CDR3 extends over 18 amino acids. The ends lost 5 bases at V and 0 bases at J; junction bases unmatched: 10. CDR3 region: CASSSRTSGLSSYNEQFF. CDR3 coding DNA: TGTGCCAGTAGTTCCAGGACTAGCGGTCTTAGCTCCTACAATGAGCAGTTCTTC.

The chain uses TRBV18 and TRBJ2-1; TRBD2 might be the D (5 bases). Trimming left V 1 base short and J 0 bases short, with 13 bases between. Per the germline V gene, CDR1 is KGHSH and CDR2 is LQKENI. The CDR3 is 17 amino acids. The CDR3 coding sequence is TGTGCCAGCTCACCACTGAGCGGAAAAAGCTCCTACAATGAGCAGTTCTTC. This codes for CASSPLSGKSSYNEQFF.

The chain recombines TRBV18 with TRBJ2-7; D is possibly TRBD1 (5 bases). The CDR3 loop spans 15 amino acids. Germline loops: CDR1 KGHSH, CDR2 LQKENI. Trimming pared 3 bases from V and 1 base from J, leaving 13 bases between. CDR3 coding DNA: TGTGCCAGCTCACCGCAGGGTAAAGGGTCCTACGAGCAGTACTTC. It specifies CASSPQGKGSYEQYF.

J is TRBJ2-5 and V is TRBV9; TRBD2 matches at 16 bases. In germline, CDR1 is SGDLS, CDR2 YYNGEE. V dropped 4 bases and J dropped 5; count of bases not matched to a gene: 5. The CDR3 sequence is 16 residues long. The CDR3 protein is CASSPGTSGRAETQYF. CDR3 in DNA: TGTGCCAGCAGCCCTGGGACTAGCGGGAGGGCCGAGACCCAGTACTTC.

The gene calls are TRBV10-1 and TRBJ2-1; tentative D call: TRBD2 (6 bases). The CDR3 covers 16 residues. CDR1 is WNHNN, CDR2 SYGVQD, per germline (reference sequence). With 3 bases removed from V and 6 bases from J, the gap between germline ends came to 18 bases. Here the CDR3 DNA reads TGCGCCAGCAGTGATGTCTTTAGCGGAGATAGCAATGAGCAGTTCTTC. As protein: CASSDVFSGDSNEQFF.

This chain links TRBV27 with TRBJ2-1; D might be TRBD2 (6 bases). The germline V gene has CDR1 MNHEY and CDR2 SMNVEV (reference sequence). Trimming shortened V by 6 bases and J by 3 bases, and 12 bases separated the two germline ends. The CDR3 covers 14 residues. For the CDR3, the DNA is TGTGCCAGCAGCCGTCGACTAGTCTACAATGAGCAGTTCTTC. This encodes CASSRRLVYNEQFF.

This sequence joins TRBV6-5 and TRBJ1-5; 9 bases line up with TRBD1. The junction had 8 bases not matched to a gene; V was cut back by 5 bases and J by 6 bases. The CDR3 extends over 15 amino acids. The germline gives CDR1 MNHEY, CDR2 SVGAGI. CDR3 sequence reads: CASSPDRGSRQPQHF. Here the CDR3 DNA reads TGTGCCAGCAGTCCGGACAGGGGCAGTCGTCAGCCCCAGCATTTT.

The chain carries TRBV9 and TRBJ2-1; no firm D call. The V end lost 0 bases, the J end lost 6 bases, and 10 bases lay between the germline ends. Germline V gene lookup returns CDR1 SGDLS and CDR2 YYNGEE. The CDR3 totals 14 residues. The CDR3: CASSVVATSNEQFF. The DNA of the CDR3 is TGTGCCAGCAGCGTAGTGGCCACGAGCAATGAGCAGTTCTTC.

The chain combines TRBV7-9 with TRBJ1-4; D gene uncertain. Germline lookup yields CDR1 SEHNR and CDR2 FQNEAQ (reference sequence). The CDR3 consists of 16 residues. The V end was cut by 1 base, the J end by 7 bases, with 16 bases between. The CDR3 DNA follows: TGTGCCAGCAGCTTAGTTCCCCAGGCACGGAGTGAAAAACTGTTTTTT. Its protein is CASSLVPQARSEKLFF.

V and J are TRBV20-1 and TRBJ2-2; no clear D. CDR1 and CDR2 (germline): DFQATT, SNEGSKA (reference sequence). The ends were cut back, 5 bases at V and 8 bases at J, with 9 bases in the middle. The CDR3 has 11 residues. The CDR3 region is CSAALGGELFF. The CDR3 nucleotides read TGCAGTGCTGCCCTCGGGGGGGAGCTGTTTTTT.

The J gene is TRBJ2-1, the V gene TRBV5-1; 8 bases map to TRBD2. The CDR3 length is 15 residues. Unmatched junction bases numbered 5, after V lost 6 bases and J lost 0 bases. CDR1 and CDR2 from the germline V gene are SGHRS and YFSETQ. The CDR3 nucleotides are TGCGCCAGCACCCGGGAGGGAAGCTCCTACAATGAGCAGTTCTTC. It codes for CASTREGSSYNEQFF.

The chain recombines TRBV5-1 with TRBJ2-1; no clear D gene. Germline V gene sequence: CDR1 SGHRS, CDR2 YFSETQ. V was pared by 4 bases and J by 6 bases, with 23 bases between. The CDR3 has 17 residues. The CDR3 loop is CASSISSGRNPTNEQFF. The DNA for the CDR3 is TGCGCCAGCAGCATCTCTAGTGGCCGGAACCCGACCAATGAGCAGTTCTTC. The whole variable domain, filled in from reference TRBV5-1 and TRBJ2-1, reads KAGVTQTPRYLIKTRGQQVTLSCSPISGHRSVSWYQQTPGQGLQFLFEYFSETQRNKGNFPGRFSGRQFSNSRSEMNVSTLELGDSALYLCASSISSGRNPTNEQFFGPGTRLTVL.

The chain couples TRBV6-1 to TRBJ1-1; 7 bases agree with TRBD1. Germline values: CDR1 MNHNS, CDR2 SASEGT. Unmatched junction bases numbered 5, after V lost 6 bases and J lost 1 base. The CDR3 has 14 residues. The CDR3 is CASRGTVENTEAFF. The CDR3 DNA is TGTGCCAGCAGGGGGACAGTCGAGAACACTGAAGCTTTCTTT.

The rearrangement uses TRBV6-1 and TRBJ2-3, with 14 bases matching TRBD2. The CDR3 length is 18 residues. Germline V gene sequence: CDR1 MNHNS, CDR2 SASEGT. V was clipped by 1 base and J by 4 bases; unmatched bases: 7. The CDR3 sequence: CASSEDWRGLAGADTQYF. The DNA for the CDR3 is TGTGCCAGCAGTGAAGATTGGAGGGGACTAGCGGGAGCAGATACGCAGTATTTT.

The V call is TRBV14, the J call TRBJ2-2; a possible D gene is TRBD1 (6 bases). This CDR3 is built from 16 residues. From germline, CDR1 is SGHDN and CDR2 FVKESK. V lost 5 bases, J lost 3 bases, and 16 bases lay in between. CDR3 DNA: TGTGCCAGCAGCGCCCGACAGGTTTGGGACACCGGGGAGCTGTTTTTT. This encodes CASSARQVWDTGELFF.

This sequence joins TRBV7-2 and TRBJ1-3; 8 bases line up with TRBD1. Germline values: CDR1 SGHTA, CDR2 FQGNSA. V was pared by 5 bases and J by 6 bases, with 12 bases of the junction left unmatched. The CDR3 contains 16 residues. In nucleotides, the CDR3 is TGTGCCAGCAGCCCAGACAATGGACAGGGAACAAACACCATATATTTT. It translates to CASSPDNGQGTNTIYF.

The chain couples TRBV18 to TRBJ2-1, with 7 nucleotides matching TRBD1. CDR1 KGHSH and CDR2 LQKENI come from the germline V gene. The trim removed 6 bases at V and 12 bases at J, leaving 17 bases unmatched. The CDR3 extends over 15 amino acids. Here the CDR3 DNA reads TGTGCCAGCTCTCGCACAGGGGCTTTTAATTTGGGGCAGTTCTTC. Translation gives CASSRTGAFNLGQFF.

The V gene is TRBV4-2, the J gene TRBJ1-1; D remains unclear. This CDR3 is 14 amino acids long. V dropped 1 base and J dropped 4 bases, with 10 bases sitting between them. CDR1 and CDR2 (germline): LGHNA, YNFKEQ. The CDR3 reads CASSQVAGSTEAFF. Here the CDR3 DNA reads TGTGCCAGCAGCCAAGTGGCGGGGAGCACTGAAGCTTTCTTT.

This clone appeared a single time. Additional DNA sequences in this sample encode the identical CDR3. The gene calls are TRBV15 and TRBJ2-7, with D unresolved. The germline CDR1 and CDR2 sequences are LNHNV and YYDKDF (reference sequence). Deletions cut 0 bases from V and 3 bases from J, with 6 bases between. This CDR3 is built from 13 residues. The CDR3 DNA reads as TGTGCCACCAGCAGAGATCTGAGCTACGAGCAGTACTTC. Protein sequence: CATSRDLSYEQYF.